The clone carrying this T cell receptor beta chain was seen more than once but under ten times. Its matching antigen is unknown. The germline V and J ends were trimmed by 0 bases and 2 bases, with 13 bases remaining between them. The CDR3 loop spans 15 amino acids. Germline CDR1 and CDR2: DFQATT and SNEGSKA (reference sequence). The source of the sample is a study of blood T cells in healthy people across ages. Whole-study context: The template switching approach captured approximately one barcoded beta molecule for every two T cells.

Together with a sample-barcoded 5' primer, a J-beta primer mix was included in a second PCR lasting about 6 to 11 cycles. TCRdb re-derived calls from the 5' RACE reads in MiXCR, one entry per CDR3 protein. Of 1.5 million to 2 million distinct CDR3 sequences detected, 25% to 30% appear once; the ten largest clones hold 7.7%. Study conclusions and caveats: Investigators viewed diversity estimates from one million T cells as underestimates, the study reported.

Aged roughly 6 to 95, donors were systemically healthy Caucasians from Russia. This clonotype was obtained from a woman in her thirties in good health. This chain connects TRBV20-1 to TRBJ1-2, with D possibly matching TRBD1 (5 bases). The source material was blood. In nucleotides, the CDR3 is TGCAGTGCTAGAGATCCGGGGACTAGGAACTATGGCTACACCTTC. It yields the protein CSARDPGTRNYGYTF.